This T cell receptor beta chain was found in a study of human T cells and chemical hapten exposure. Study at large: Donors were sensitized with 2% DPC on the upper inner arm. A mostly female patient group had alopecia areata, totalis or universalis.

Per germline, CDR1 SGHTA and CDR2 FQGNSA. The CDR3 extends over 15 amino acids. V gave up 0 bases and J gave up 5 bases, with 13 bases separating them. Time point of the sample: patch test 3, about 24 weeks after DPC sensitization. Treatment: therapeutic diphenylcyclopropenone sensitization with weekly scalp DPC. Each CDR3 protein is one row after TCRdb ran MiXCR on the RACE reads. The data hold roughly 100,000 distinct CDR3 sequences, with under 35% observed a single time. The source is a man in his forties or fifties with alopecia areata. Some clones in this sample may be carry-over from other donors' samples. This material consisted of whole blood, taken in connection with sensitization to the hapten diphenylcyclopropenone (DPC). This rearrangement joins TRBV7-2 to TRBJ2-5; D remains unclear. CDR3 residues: CASSLALEGRETQYF. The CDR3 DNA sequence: TGTGCCAGCAGCTTAGCGCTCGAAGGGCGGGAGACCCAGTACTTC.